The 7 T cell receptor beta chains reported below all come from one sample, sequenced in a study of regulatory T cells in long-lasting Graves disease. TCR beta libraries were built with iRepertoire HTBI primers and Arm-PCR of CDR3 regions. TCRdb reanalysed the multiplex PCR reads using MiXCR and keeps one entry per CDR3 protein. Among almost 350,000 distinct CDR3 sequences listed, about 18% were seen once. Time point described: persistent/refractory GD, antithyroid drugs over 5 years with positive TRAb. PBMC-derived RNA was used for the TCR library. The sequencing here drew on peripheral blood mononuclear cells (PBMCs), taken when the disease was refractory, from a patient treated with antithyroid drugs. The source of these receptors is a female donor with Graves disease.

The chain links TRBV3-1 to TRBJ2-1, with 8 bases that match TRBD1. V was clipped by 0 bases and J by 7 bases; unmatched bases: 5. Germline V gene data show CDR1 as LGHDT and CDR2 as YNNKEL (reference sequence). CDR3 length equals 15 residues. The CDR3 loop is CASSQEGTGKNEQFF. As DNA, the CDR3 is TGTGCCAGCAGCCAAGAAGGGACAGGAAAAAATGAGCAGTTCTTC.

This clonotype was recorded many times. The chain carries TRBV24-1 and TRBJ1-5; unclear D gene. Trimming removed 2 bases from V and 4 bases from J, with 5 bases in between. Germline CDR1 KGHDR, CDR2 SFDVKD. This CDR3 region has 13 residues. The CDR3 nucleotides are TGTGCCACCAGTGATTGGGGAAATCAGCCCCAGCATTTT. This gives the protein CATSDWGNQPQHF.

This clonotype showed up just a few times. The V gene is TRBV7-8, the J gene TRBJ2-6; D unresolved. The V end lost 2 bases, the J end lost 2 bases, and 4 bases lay between the germline ends. The germline V gene encodes CDR1 SGHVS and CDR2 FQNEAQ. CDR3 size: 14 residues. The CDR3 nucleotides are TGTGCCAGCAGCTTACAGCCTGGGGCCAACGTCCTGACTTTC. It yields the protein CASSLQPGANVLTF.

This clonotype was recorded a few times. V gene TRBV7-9 combines with J gene TRBJ2-7; 9 bases are a match to TRBD1. V lost 5 bases, J lost 3 bases, and 8 bases stayed unmatched. Germline-derived CDR1 and CDR2 are SEHNR and FQNEAQ (reference sequence). CDR3 length: 15 amino acids. The CDR3 sequence is CASSAPGQGVYEQYF. The CDR3 bases are TGTGCCAGCAGCGCGCCGGGACAGGGCGTCTACGAGCAGTACTTC.

This clonotype was counted many times. V gene TRBV30 combines with J gene TRBJ2-7; a weak D match, TRBD2 (6 bases). Deletions cut 3 bases from V and 5 bases from J, with 17 bases between. Germline CDR1 reads GTSNPN; CDR2 reads SVGIG (reference sequence). The CDR3 covers 14 residues. The CDR3 loop is CAWRRGSAGDEQYF. The CDR3 nucleotides read TGTGCCTGGAGGAGGGGTTCAGCGGGCGACGAGCAGTACTTC.

This clonotype was found many times. This chain joins TRBV7-9 and TRBJ2-5; D is perhaps TRBD1 or TRBD2 (5 bases each). The CDR3 consists of 15 residues. Trimming shortened V by 1 base and J by 2 bases, and 11 bases separated the two germline ends. Germline CDR1 and CDR2: SEHNR and FQNEAQ (reference sequence). This CDR3 is CASSLGGTEQETQYF. CDR3 bases: TGTGCCAGCAGCTTAGGTGGGACGGAGCAAGAGACCCAGTACTTC.

In its sample, this clonotype was seen many times. For the CDR3, the DNA is TGTGCCAGCAGCTTAGGCGTAGCCGGAGGGGAGACCCAGTACTTC. It translates to CASSLGVAGGETQYF. J is TRBJ2-5 and V is TRBV11-2; tentative D call: TRBD2 (6 bases). There are 15 residues in the CDR3. The germline gives CDR1 SGHAT, CDR2 FQNNGV. V was cut by 1 base and J by 5 bases, with 14 bases left in between.